Listed below are T cell receptor beta chains from one sample, sequenced in a study of neurological immune-mediated disorders. TCRdb independently ran MiXCR on the 5' RACE reads; one entry per CDR3 protein. The sample has more than 70,000 distinct CDR3 sequences; roughly 10% are singletons. The sequenced sample consisted of PBMCs. The receptors shown here come from a man aged 25-45 years in good health. CDR3s include the opening cysteine and the closing phenylalanine or tryptophan. D genes are given only for firm matches. Some rows mark clone size as missing; the rest say once, few, many or name a class of expanded clone.

NA TRBJ1-1 TRBV20-1 many CSARSSWTEAFF TGCAGTGCTAGGAGTTCTTGGACTGAAGCTTTCTTT
NA TRBJ2-2 TRBV27 many CASSPGVRAGELFF TGTGCCAGCAGTCCGGGGGTAAGGGCCGGGGAGCTGTTTTTT
TRBD2 TRBJ2-1 TRBV20-1 many CSASLTSGRGEQFF TGCAGTGCTAGTTTGACTAGCGGGAGGGGAGAGCAGTTCTTC
NA TRBJ1-1 TRBV7-8 few CASSLAHDEAFF TGTGCCAGCAGCTTAGCACACGACGAAGCTTTCTTT
NA TRBJ2-1 TRBV5-1 many CASSLVGAVDEQFF TGCGCCAGCAGCTTGGTAGGAGCGGTGGATGAGCAGTTCTTC
NA TRBJ2-3 TRBV24-1 many CATSGSADSGEDTQYF TGTGCCACCAGTGGGTCAGCGGACTCGGGTGAAGATACGCAGTATTTT
TRBD1 TRBJ1-1 TRBV20-1 many CRLGTGSTEAFF TGCAGACTAGGGACAGGGAGCACTGAAGCTTTCTTT
NA TRBJ2-5 TRBV6-6 NA CASSYGIRRTRGETQYF TGTGCCAGCAGTTACGGTATTCGCCGCACGAGGGGGGAGACCCAGTACTTC
NA TRBJ2-1 TRBV5-1 many CASAAPVGDNEQFF TGCGCCTCAGCAGCTCCTGTGGGGGACAATGAGCAGTTCTTC
NA TRBJ2-5 TRBV20-1 many CSASGGGGQETQYF TGCAGTGCTAGCGGTGGAGGGGGTCAGGAGACCCAGTACTTC
NA TRBJ1-1 TRBV7-2 many CASRKLNTEAFF TGTGCCAGCCGCAAATTAAACACTGAAGCTTTCTTT
TRBD2 TRBJ2-1 TRBV7-9 many CASSYAGDIFQFF TGTGCCAGCAGCTACGCGGGGGATATTTTTCAGTTCTTC
TRBD2 TRBJ2-1 TRBV6-6 many CASSNLAGVGPNEQFF TGTGCCAGCAGTAATTTAGCGGGAGTGGGCCCCAATGAGCAGTTCTTC
TRBD1 TRBJ2-7 TRBV5-1 many CASSEGTGNYEQYF TGCGCCAGCAGCGAAGGGACAGGGAACTACGAGCAGTACTTC
NA TRBJ1-4 TRBV10-3 many CAISEHGDLVATNEKLFF TGTGCCATCAGTGAGCACGGAGACCTAGTTGCAACTAATGAAAAACTGTTTTTT
NA TRBJ1-5 TRBV19 many CASSERAGNQPQHF TGTGCCAGTAGTGAGCGGGCAGGCAATCAGCCCCAGCATTTT
NA TRBJ2-5 TRBV20-1 many CSASRDVQYF TGCAGTGCTAGCCGGGACGTCCAGTACTTC
NA TRBJ2-7 TRBV28 many CASTSAGYEQYF TGTGCCAGCACCTCGGCGGGGTACGAGCAGTACTTC
TRBD1 TRBJ1-1 TRBV6-2/TRBV6-3 few CASRGQGAANTEAFF TGTGCCAGCAGGGGACAGGGGGCTGCGAACACTGAAGCTTTCTTT
NA TRBJ1-5 TRBV21-1 many CASSKDRTQYSNQPQHF TGTGCCAGCAGCAAAGATCGGACACAATATAGCAATCAGCCCCAGCATTTT
TRBD1 TRBJ2-5 TRBV10-3 many CAISGDSQETQYF TGTGCCATCAGTGGGGACAGTCAAGAGACCCAGTACTTC
TRBD2 TRBJ2-1 TRBV20-1 many CSASTPSGLYNEQFF TGCAGTGCAAGTACCCCTAGCGGACTCTACAATGAGCAGTTCTTC
TRBD2 TRBJ2-1 TRBV6-2/TRBV6-3 NA CASSYSVTSGRVKVDEQFF TGTGCCAGCAGTTACTCAGTGACTAGCGGGAGGGTAAAAGTCGATGAGCAGTTCTTC
TRBD1 TRBJ1-3 TRBV3-1 few CASSRWETGDVDTIYF TGTGCCAGCAGCCGCTGGGAGACAGGGGACGTAGACACCATATATTTT
NA TRBJ1-5 TRBV6-1 many CASSEVGLTQHF TGTGCCAGCAGTGAAGTAGGGTTAACCCAGCATTTT
NA TRBJ1-5 TRBV18 NA CASSPLSGGDQPQHF TGTGCCAGCTCACCACTGTCGGGTGGGGATCAGCCCCAGCATTTT
TRBD1 TRBJ2-7 TRBV7-6 many CASSLAPQTGQGDEQYF TGTGCCAGCAGCTTAGCGCCCCAGACAGGGCAAGGGGACGAGCAGTACTTC
NA TRBJ2-1 TRBV2 many CASSNRVGEQFF TGTGCCAGCAGCAACAGGGTGGGTGAGCAGTTCTTC
NA TRBJ2-1 TRBV7-2 many CASSLLGQKWMGNEQFF TGTGCCAGCAGCTTACTGGGACAAAAATGGATGGGCAATGAGCAGTTCTTC
TRBD1 TRBJ1-5 TRBV2 NA CASKRDSGNQPQHF TGTGCCAGCAAGAGGGACAGCGGAAATCAGCCCCAGCATTTT
NA TRBJ2-2 TRBV5-6 many CASSFRGGTGELFF TGTGCCAGCAGCTTCAGGGGAGGCACCGGGGAGCTGTTTTTT
TRBD2 TRBJ2-2 TRBV29-1 many CSVGGAGELFF TGCAGCGTGGGAGGGGCCGGGGAGCTGTTTTTT
NA TRBJ2-1 TRBV7-9 few CASSLGAGGQFF TGTGCCAGCAGCTTAGGGGCCGGCGGGCAGTTCTTC
TRBD2 TRBJ2-7 TRBV5-1 many CASSPTMAGGPYEQYF TGCGCCAGCAGCCCCACCATGGCGGGAGGGCCCTACGAGCAGTACTTC
TRBD2 TRBJ2-1 TRBV12-3/TRBV12-4 many CASRSGLADYNEQFF TGTGCCAGCAGGTCGGGACTAGCGGACTACAATGAGCAGTTCTTC
NA TRBJ2-7 TRBV15 many CATSRDLGQAYEQYF TGTGCCACCAGCAGAGACCTGGGGCAGGCGTACGAGCAGTACTTC
TRBD2 TRBJ2-7 TRBV20-1 many CSARRLAGAYEQYF TGCAGTGCTAGAAGGCTAGCGGGAGCCTACGAGCAGTACTTC
NA TRBJ1-1 TRBV6-2/TRBV6-3 many CASSYMTVAEAFF TGTGCCAGCAGTTACATGACGGTGGCTGAAGCTTTCTTT
NA TRBJ1-5 TRBV20-1 many CSASGGGQPQHF TGCAGTGCTAGCGGCGGGGGTCAGCCCCAGCATTTT
TRBD2 TRBJ2-7 TRBV29-1 many CSVDMLAGGLYEQYF TGCAGCGTTGACATGCTAGCGGGAGGCCTTTACGAGCAGTACTTC
TRBD1 TRBJ1-5 TRBV5-1 many CASSLTGQGHQPQHF TGCGCCAGCAGCTTGACGGGACAGGGGCATCAGCCCCAGCATTTT
NA TRBJ1-5 TRBV28 many CASSLPGSGGVSQHF TGTGCCAGCAGTTTGCCCGGGTCGGGGGGGGTGTCCCAGCATTTT
NA TRBJ2-1 TRBV20-1 medium-sized CSAGTGGLAVYNEQFF TGCAGTGCTGGGACAGGGGGACTAGCGGTCTACAATGAGCAGTTCTTC
NA TRBJ1-1 TRBV3-1 once CASSQEGSNTEAFF TGTGCCAGCAGCCAAGAGGGATCGAACACTGAAGCTTTCTTT
NA TRBJ2-6 TRBV9 many CASSVATSGANVLTF TGTGCCAGCAGCGTAGCGACATCTGGGGCCAACGTCCTGACTTTC
NA TRBJ1-3 TRBV25-1 many CASSGTSGTVSGNTIYF TGTGCCAGCAGTGGGACATCCGGGACCGTCTCTGGAAACACCATATATTTT
TRBD1 TRBJ2-1 TRBV18 NA CASSPLDGQGKNEQFF TGTGCCAGCTCACCATTGGACGGACAGGGGAAGAATGAGCAGTTCTTC
NA TRBJ2-7 TRBV27 many CASSWRWDSKEQYF TGTGCCAGCAGTTGGAGGTGGGACTCAAAAGAGCAGTACTTC
NA TRBJ2-1 TRBV27 many CASSLSEYNEQFF TGTGCCAGCAGTTTATCTGAGTACAATGAGCAGTTCTTC
NA TRBJ2-1 TRBV28 many CASTLDTSSRWSFF TGTGCCAGCACCTTAGACACCTCGTCCCGCTGGTCGTTCTTC
NA TRBJ2-7 TRBV20-1 many CSAKRGMNEQYF TGCAGTGCTAAAAGGGGAATGAACGAGCAGTACTTC
NA TRBJ2-3 TRBV5-1 many CASSFGGGTDTQYF TGCGCCAGCAGCTTTGGCGGGGGCACAGATACGCAGTATTTT